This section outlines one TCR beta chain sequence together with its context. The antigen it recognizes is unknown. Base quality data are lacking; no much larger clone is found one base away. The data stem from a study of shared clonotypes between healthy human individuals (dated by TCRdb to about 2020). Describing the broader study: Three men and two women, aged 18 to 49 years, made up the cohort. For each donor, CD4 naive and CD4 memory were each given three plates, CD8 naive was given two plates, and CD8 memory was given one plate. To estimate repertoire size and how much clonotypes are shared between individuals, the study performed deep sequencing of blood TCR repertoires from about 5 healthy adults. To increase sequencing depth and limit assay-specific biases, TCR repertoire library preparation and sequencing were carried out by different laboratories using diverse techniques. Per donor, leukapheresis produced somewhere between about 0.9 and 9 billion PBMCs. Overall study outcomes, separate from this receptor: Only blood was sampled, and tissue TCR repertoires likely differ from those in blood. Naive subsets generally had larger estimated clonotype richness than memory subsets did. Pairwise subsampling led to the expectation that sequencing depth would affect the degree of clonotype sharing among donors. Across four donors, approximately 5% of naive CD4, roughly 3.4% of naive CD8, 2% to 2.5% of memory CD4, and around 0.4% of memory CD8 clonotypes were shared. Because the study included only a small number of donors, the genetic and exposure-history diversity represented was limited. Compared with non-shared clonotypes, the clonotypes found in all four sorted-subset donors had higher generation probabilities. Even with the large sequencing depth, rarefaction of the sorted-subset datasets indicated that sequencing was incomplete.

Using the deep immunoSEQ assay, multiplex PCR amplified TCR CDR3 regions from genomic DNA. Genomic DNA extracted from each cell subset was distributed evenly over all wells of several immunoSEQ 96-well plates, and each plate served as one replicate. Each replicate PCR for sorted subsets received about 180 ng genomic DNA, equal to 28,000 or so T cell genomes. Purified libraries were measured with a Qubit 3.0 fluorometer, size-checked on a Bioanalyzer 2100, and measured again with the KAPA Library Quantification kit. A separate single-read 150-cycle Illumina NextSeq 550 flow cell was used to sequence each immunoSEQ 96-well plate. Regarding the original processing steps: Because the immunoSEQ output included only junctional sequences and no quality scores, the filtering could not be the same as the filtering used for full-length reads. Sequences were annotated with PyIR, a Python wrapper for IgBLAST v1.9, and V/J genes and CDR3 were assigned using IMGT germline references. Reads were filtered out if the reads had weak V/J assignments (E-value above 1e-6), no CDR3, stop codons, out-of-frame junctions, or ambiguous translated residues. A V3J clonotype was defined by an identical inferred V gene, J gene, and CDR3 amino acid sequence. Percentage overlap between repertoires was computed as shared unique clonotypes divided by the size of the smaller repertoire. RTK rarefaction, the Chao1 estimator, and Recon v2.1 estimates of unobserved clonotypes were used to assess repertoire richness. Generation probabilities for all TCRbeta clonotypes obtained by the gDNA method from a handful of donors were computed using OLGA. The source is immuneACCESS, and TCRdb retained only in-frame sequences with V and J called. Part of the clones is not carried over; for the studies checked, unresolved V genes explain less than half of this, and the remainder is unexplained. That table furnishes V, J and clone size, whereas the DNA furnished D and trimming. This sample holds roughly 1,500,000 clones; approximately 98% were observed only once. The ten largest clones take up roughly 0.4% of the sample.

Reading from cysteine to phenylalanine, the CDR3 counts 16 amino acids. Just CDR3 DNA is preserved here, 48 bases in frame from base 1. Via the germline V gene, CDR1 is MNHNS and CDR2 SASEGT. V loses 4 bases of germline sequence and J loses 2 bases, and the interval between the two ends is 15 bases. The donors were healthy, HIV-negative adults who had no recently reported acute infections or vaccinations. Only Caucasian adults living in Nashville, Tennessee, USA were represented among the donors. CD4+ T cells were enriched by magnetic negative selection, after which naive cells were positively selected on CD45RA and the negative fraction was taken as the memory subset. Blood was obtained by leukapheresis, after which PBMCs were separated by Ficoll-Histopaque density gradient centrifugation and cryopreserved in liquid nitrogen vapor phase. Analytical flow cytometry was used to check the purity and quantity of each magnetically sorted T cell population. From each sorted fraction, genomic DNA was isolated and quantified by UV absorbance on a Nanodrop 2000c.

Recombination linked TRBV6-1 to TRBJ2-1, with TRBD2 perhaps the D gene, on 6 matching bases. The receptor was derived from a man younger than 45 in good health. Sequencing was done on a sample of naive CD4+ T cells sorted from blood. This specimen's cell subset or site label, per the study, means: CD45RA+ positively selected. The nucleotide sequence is TGTGCCAGCAGTGTCCTAGCGAATGGCCCCTACAATGAGCAGTTCTTC. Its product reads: CASSVLANGPYNEQFF.